These 11 T cell receptor beta chains came from one sample sequenced in a study of T-cell memory formation after mild COVID-19. TCRdb processed the 5' RACE reads anew with MiXCR; each CDR3 protein has one entry. The data show tens of thousands of distinct CDR3 sequences, 16% seen once. Sequencing input: PBMCs or a T cell subset sorted from them (not recorded which). The receptors here all came from an adult woman who had mild COVID-19 (a few samples of this study predate the infection). Cell type and time point are not known.

This clonotype was seen many times. This sequence joins TRBV7-9 and TRBJ2-5; the D is unclear. Germline lookup yields CDR1 SEHNR and CDR2 FQNEAQ (reference sequence). There are 11 residues in the CDR3. V lost 4 bases, J lost 10 bases, and 10 bases lay in between. DNA for the CDR3: TGTGCCAGCAGCTCCGGGTTAGGCCAGTACTTC. Its protein product is CASSSGLGQYF.

J is TRBJ1-6 and V is TRBV5-1; D is possibly TRBD1 (5 bases). CDR3 length: 17 residues. The germline V gene encodes CDR1 SGHRS and CDR2 YFSETQ. Trimming pared 0 bases from V and 9 bases from J, leaving 19 bases between. The CDR3 DNA reads TGCGCCAGCAGCTTGGAGCCACGAGGAGAAAGGGGTTCACCCCTCCACTTT. This encodes CASSLEPRGERGSPLHF.

This clonotype was observed a few times. The V gene is TRBV15, the J gene TRBJ1-5, with D unresolved. Trimming removed 2 bases at V and 5 bases at J, with 7 bases between. Germline lookup yields CDR1 LNHNV and CDR2 YYDKDF (reference sequence). The CDR3 consists of 13 residues. CDR3 DNA sequence: TGTGCCACCAGCAGATTTCAAGATCAGCCCCAGCATTTT. Amino acids: CATSRFQDQPQHF.

CDR3 nucleotides: TGTGCCTGGAGTTTGGGTTTCAATGAGCAGTTCTTC. Translation gives CAWSLGFNEQFF. The chain uses TRBV30 and TRBJ2-1; the D is unclear. Per the germline V gene, CDR1 is GTSNPN and CDR2 is SVGIG (reference sequence). The germline V and J ends were trimmed by 2 bases and 6 bases, with 8 bases remaining between them. The CDR3 runs 12 residues.

The J gene is TRBJ2-7, the V gene TRBV20-1, with D perhaps assigned TRBD1 or TRBD2 (6 bases each). V was shortened by 8 bases and J by 7 bases, with 15 bases between the two germline ends. The CDR3 has 11 amino acids. Germline V lookup: CDR1 DFQATT, CDR2 SNEGSKA (reference sequence). The CDR3 loop is CSWWGAREQYF. CDR3 DNA: TGCAGTTGGTGGGGGGCGCGAGAGCAGTACTTC.

The chain is built from TRBV9 and TRBJ1-1, with D tentatively TRBD1 (5 bases). Germline V gene data show CDR1 as SGDLS and CDR2 as YYNGEE. Trimming stripped 4 bases from V and 6 bases from J, with 16 bases between. CDR3 length: 14 amino acids. The CDR3 DNA sequence: TGTGCCAGCAGCTCCGGAGGGGATGGATCTGAAGCTTTCTTT. It yields the protein CASSSGGDGSEAFF.

This clonotype was counted a few times. V usage is TRBV7-9 and J usage is TRBJ2-3; TRBD2 might be the D (6 bases). There are 17 residues in the CDR3. V gave up 8 bases and J gave up 2 bases, with 23 bases separating them. Germline V CDR1 and CDR2: SEHNR, FQNEAQ (reference sequence). In DNA, the CDR3 is TGTGCCAGCGCATTTTACCCAGCGGAGCGGGTCACAGATACGCAGTATTTT. Protein sequence: CASAFYPAERVTDTQYF. Supplemented by reference TRBV7-9 and TRBJ2-3, the full variable domain reads DTGVSQNPRHKITKRGQNVTFRCDPISEHNRLYWYRQTLGQGPEFLTYFQNEAQLEKSRLLSDRFSAERPKGSFSTLEIQRTEQGDSAMYLCASAFYPAERVTDTQYFGPGTRLTVL.

In this sample, this clonotype turned up a few times. The rearrangement joins TRBV6-2 or TRBV6-3 to TRBJ2-1; D is uncertain. V lost 2 bases and J 8 bases, leaving 7 bases between the germline ends. This CDR3 region has 12 residues. CDR1 is MNHEY and CDR2 is SVGEGT in the germline V gene. In DNA, the CDR3 is TGTGCCAGCAGTTACAAGTGGCATGAGCAGTTCTTC. This codes for CASSYKWHEQFF.

V is TRBV19 and J is TRBJ1-1; the D gene is possibly TRBD1 (6 bases). Germline V CDR1 and CDR2: LNHDA, SQIVND (reference sequence). Deletions cut 8 bases from V and 1 base from J, with 20 bases between. CDR3 length equals 16 residues. This CDR3 reads CASQPEPGHSNTEAFF. The CDR3 DNA follows: TGTGCCAGTCAACCTGAACCGGGACACTCGAACACTGAAGCTTTCTTT.

This clonotype turned up a few times. The chain joins TRBV7-2 to TRBJ2-7, with 8 bases aligning to TRBD2. Germline trimming cut 5 bases from V and 3 bases from J; bases unmatched to any gene: 3. CDR3 length equals 13 residues. Germline V gene lookup returns CDR1 SGHTA and CDR2 FQGNSA. CDR3 sequence: CASSALAGYEQYF. The CDR3 region has the DNA TGTGCCAGCAGCGCCCTAGCGGGCTACGAGCAGTACTTC.

The chain combines TRBV7-9 with TRBJ1-2; TRBD1 agrees at 12 bases. The CDR3 is 14 residues long. The V segment lost 4 bases and the J segment 8 bases; nucleotides outside the gene matches: 5. Germline CDR1 SEHNR, CDR2 FQNEAQ (reference sequence). In DNA, the CDR3 is TGTGCCAGCAGCTCGGGACAGGGGGCGTTCGGCTACACCTTC. Its translation is CASSSGQGAFGYTF.